The 3 T cell receptor beta chains below come from one sample, sequenced in a study of vaccination and CD4 T cells after COVID-19. Once obtained from cultured CD4+ T cells, the DNA was sequenced using the Oncomine TCR Beta short-read assay. MiXCR, run by TCRdb on the PCR reads, gives a single entry per CDR3 protein. The data contain over 20,000 distinct CDR3 sequences, 64% of them singletons. Stated treatment: roughly 10-day PBMC culture with coronavirus spike peptide pools or control peptides (ViraFEST assay). Antigens of these TCRs are unknown. The sample comprised CD4+ T cells from blood, cultured in vitro. The origin of the receptors is a human donor who had recovered from COVID-19.

In this sample, this clonotype is medium-sized. The rearrangement uses TRBV4-3 and TRBJ2-1; D is perhaps TRBD1 (6 bases). Germline V gives CDR1 LGHNA, CDR2 YSLEER. V was trimmed by 5 bases and J by 5 bases, leaving 16 bases between them. The CDR3 is 15 amino acids. The CDR3 loop reads CASSSAGAANNEQFF. CDR3 nucleotide sequence: TGCGCCAGCAGCTCTGCAGGGGCGGCAAACAATGAGCAGTTCTTC.

This clonotype occurred once. V usage is TRBV10-3 and J usage is TRBJ1-2; TRBD1 is a possible D gene (5 bases). CDR3 length: 13 residues. V lost 6 bases to trimming and J lost 8 bases, with 16 bases between them. Germline V gene data show CDR1 as ENHRY and CDR2 as SYGVKD. CDR3 in DNA: TGTGCCATCAGCAGGGCCGGGTCAGGCGGCTACACCTTC. Translation gives CAISRAGSGGYTF.

This chain's CDR3 is CASSIARASSYNEQFF. The CDR3 region has the DNA TGTGCCAGTAGTATAGCCAGGGCTAGCTCCTACAATGAGCAGTTCTTC. This chain joins TRBV19 and TRBJ2-1; TRBD1 is a possible D gene (5 bases). The V gene's germline CDR1 is LNHDA and CDR2 SQIVND (reference sequence). V dropped 1 base and J dropped 0 bases, with 10 bases sitting between them. There are 16 residues in the CDR3. Variable domain in full (rest from reference TRBV19 and TRBJ2-1): DGGITQSPKYLFRKEGQNVTLSCEQNLNHDAMYWYRQDPGQGLRLIYYSQIVNDFQKGDIAEGYSVSREKKESFPLTVTSAQKNPTAFYLCASSIARASSYNEQFFGPGTRLTVL.